This passage covers 27 T cell receptor beta chains from one sample sequenced in a study of blood T cell repertoires in COVID-19. Some clones are missing from TCRdb's copy, which holds only in-frame ones; the method was immunoSEQ multiplex PCR. The data show more than 150,000 clones, nearly 80% seen once. Source material: PBMCs or T cells enriched from blood (not recorded which). Every receptor here comes from a man aged 55 to 70 who had been exposed to COVID-19.

V and J are TRBV5-6 and TRBJ2-5, with a tentative D call TRBD2 (6 bases). In germline, CDR1 is SGHDT, CDR2 YYEEEE. Trimming removed 4 bases from V and 2 bases from J, with 12 bases in between. The CDR3 contains 14 residues. CDR3 region: CASSEGLSQETQYF. CDR3 DNA: TGTGCCAGCAGCGAGGGACTCTCTCAAGAGACCCAGTACTTC.

This rearrangement joins TRBV19 to TRBJ1-1; TRBD1 agrees at 9 bases. Germline assignment: CDR1 LNHDA and CDR2 SQIVND (reference sequence). The CDR3 contains 15 residues. With 3 bases clipped from V and 0 bases from J, the junction kept 2 bases outside the gene matches. The CDR3: CASSMTGGLNTEAFF. For the CDR3, the DNA is TGTGCCAGTAGTATGACAGGGGGATTGAACACTGAAGCTTTCTTT.

This clone was observed once. The V gene is TRBV3-1 (or the pseudogene TRBV3-2), the J gene TRBJ2-1, with TRBD2 matching over 9 bases. The ends lost 4 bases at V and 7 bases at J; junction bases unmatched: 11. This CDR3 region has 16 residues. CDR1 is LGHDT and CDR2 is YNNKEL in the germline V gene (reference sequence). This CDR3 is CASSPAEGLAVNEQFF. As DNA, the CDR3 is TGTGCCAGCAGCCCCGCTGAGGGACTAGCTGTAAATGAGCAGTTCTTC.

CDR3 nucleotides: TGTGCCAGCAGCTCACGGACAGGGGGAGATGAAAAACTGTTTTTT. As protein: CASSSRTGGDEKLFF. This chain links TRBV7-9 with TRBJ1-4, with TRBD1 matching 10 bases. V was pared by 4 bases and J by 6 bases, with 5 bases of the junction left unmatched. This CDR3 has 15 residues. From germline, CDR1 is SEHNR and CDR2 FQNEAQ (reference sequence).

The V and J genes are TRBV10-3 and TRBJ2-3, with a possible D match to TRBD2 (6 bases). The CDR3 sequence is 14 residues long. CDR1 is ENHRY, CDR2 SYGVKD, per germline. V was cut by 6 bases and J by 6 bases, with 16 bases left in between. CDR3 DNA: TGTGCCATCAGCGGGGGTCTCTTGGAGGATACGCAGTATTTT. Amino acid sequence: CAISGGLLEDTQYF.

This rearrangement joins TRBV30 to TRBJ1-1; a weak D match, TRBD1 (6 bases). The V gene's germline CDR1 is GTSNPN and CDR2 SVGIG (reference sequence). The V end was cut by 2 bases, the J end by 7 bases, with 8 bases between. The CDR3 is 11 residues long. This CDR3 reads CAWSKGVEAFF. DNA for the CDR3: TGTGCCTGGAGTAAGGGGGTTGAAGCTTTCTTT.

The chain couples TRBV6-5 to TRBJ1-6, with 9 bases matching TRBD1. With V trimmed by 2 bases and J by 8 bases, 4 bases remained unmatched. CDR3 length: 15 amino acids. The germline V gene has CDR1 MNHEY and CDR2 SVGAGI. This CDR3 is CASSYGQGMDSPLHF. CDR3 DNA sequence: TGTGCCAGCAGTTACGGACAGGGGATGGATTCACCCCTCCACTTT.

The chain links TRBV7-2 to TRBJ1-6; TRBD1 aligns across 7 bases. After removal of 1 base from V and 8 bases from J, the junction contained 2 bases not matched to a gene. CDR3 size: 14 residues. Per the germline V gene, CDR1 is SGHTA and CDR2 is FQGNSA. The CDR3 loop reads CASSLGTGYSPLHF. The CDR3 DNA reads TGTGCCAGCAGCTTAGGGACAGGATATTCACCCCTCCACTTT.

The chain links TRBV11-3 to TRBJ2-7; maybe TRBD2 (6 bases). The CDR3 totals 13 residues. Trimming shortened V by 5 bases and J by 3 bases, and 11 bases separated the two germline ends. The germline V gene has CDR1 SGHNT and CDR2 YENEEA. CDR3 coding DNA: TGTGCCAGCAGCCCCGTGCGGGGCTACGAGCAGTACTTC. Its protein is CASSPVRGYEQYF.

This CDR3 is CASSESGRVGGYTF. In DNA, the CDR3 is TGTGCCAGCAGTGAAAGCGGCCGTGTGGGTGGCTACACCTTC. The V gene is TRBV6-1, the J gene TRBJ1-2; unclear D gene. Germline-derived CDR1 and CDR2 are MNHNS and SASEGT. V lost 2 bases and J 7 bases, leaving 14 bases between the germline ends. The CDR3 is 14 residues long.

This chain links TRBV19 with TRBJ2-7, with D possibly TRBD2 on 5 matching bases. The CDR3 has 13 residues. V lost 3 bases, J lost 4 bases, and 10 bases lay in between. CDR1 LNHDA and CDR2 SQIVND come from the germline V gene (reference sequence). The CDR3: CASSIGKSYEQYF. CDR3 bases: TGTGCCAGTAGTATCGGGAAGTCTTACGAGCAGTACTTC.

The chain couples TRBV19 to TRBJ2-1; maybe TRBD1 (6 bases). Germline V gene lookup returns CDR1 LNHDA and CDR2 SQIVND (reference sequence). Trimming shortened V by 3 bases and J by 8 bases, and 14 bases separated the two germline ends. CDR3 length: 14 residues. The CDR3 nucleotides are TGTGCCAGTAGTATCCGACAGGCGAGGGATGAGCAGTTCTTC. As protein: CASSIRQARDEQFF.

V usage is TRBV6-5 and J usage is TRBJ1-1; D possibly corresponds to TRBD1 (6 bases). V lost 3 bases and J 4 bases, leaving 12 bases between the germline ends. The CDR3 length is 14 residues. The germline V gene encodes CDR1 MNHEY and CDR2 SVGAGI. CDR3 amino acids: CASSYLGAATEAFF. CDR3 DNA: TGTGCCAGCAGTTATTTGGGGGCGGCCACTGAAGCTTTCTTT.

The chain has TRBV7-6 and TRBJ1-2; D ambiguous. The CDR3 has 15 amino acids. Trimming took 2 bases from V and 4 from J, leaving 14 bases between them. Germline V gene lookup returns CDR1 SGHVS and CDR2 FNYEAQ. The CDR3 DNA is TGTGCCAGCAGCTTACATGGGCAACCATTCTATGGCTACACCTTC. This translates into CASSLHGQPFYGYTF.

The rearrangement links TRBV28 to TRBJ2-7; D is unclear. The germline V gene encodes CDR1 MDHEN and CDR2 SYDVKM. The V end lost 6 bases, the J end lost 0 bases, and 9 bases lay between the germline ends. The CDR3 spans 13 residues. The CDR3 loop reads CASSRGGSYEQYF. CDR3 coding DNA: TGTGCCAGCAGCCGTGGCGGCTCCTACGAGCAGTACTTC.

The gene calls are TRBV5-1 and TRBJ2-1; 7 bases are a match to TRBD2. V dropped 4 bases and J dropped 6; count of bases not matched to a gene: 7. This CDR3 is built from 14 residues. Germline values: CDR1 SGHRS, CDR2 YFSETQ. The CDR3 coding sequence is TGCGCCAGCAGCACCGGACTAGTGGGCAATGAGCAGTTCTTC. It encodes CASSTGLVGNEQFF.

The genes are TRBV7-9 and TRBJ2-3, with a possible D match to TRBD2 (6 bases). V shed 3 bases and J shed 0 bases, with 16 bases lying between them. CDR1 is SEHNR and CDR2 is FQNEAQ in the germline V gene (reference sequence). This CDR3 contains 17 residues. The CDR3 region has the DNA TGTGCCAGCAGCTTGGGGGACTCCCCCGCTAGCACAGATACGCAGTATTTT. Amino acid sequence: CASSLGDSPASTDTQYF. Full variable domain (rest looked up from reference TRBV7-9 and TRBJ2-3): DTGVSQNPRHKITKRGQNVTFRCDPISEHNRLYWYRQTLGQGPEFLTYFQNEAQLEKSRLLSDRFSAERPKGSFSTLEIQRTEQGDSAMYLCASSLGDSPASTDTQYFGPGTRLTVL.

This chain connects TRBV27 to TRBJ1-5; 8 bases fit TRBD1. Germline V lookup: CDR1 MNHEY, CDR2 SMNVEV (reference sequence). J gave up 6 bases and V 4 bases, and 5 bases lay outside the gene matches. The CDR3 covers 14 residues. In nucleotides, the CDR3 is TGTGCCAGCAGTTCGGGACAGGTTGGTCAGCCCCAGCATTTT. As protein: CASSSGQVGQPQHF.

This chain links TRBV9 with TRBJ1-2; 8 bases fit TRBD1. Germline CDR1 reads SGDLS; CDR2 reads YYNGEE. The length of the CDR3 is 19 residues. The junction had 16 bases not matched to a gene; V was cut back by 3 bases and J by 0 bases. The CDR3 bases are TGTGCCAGCAGCGCCGGCCGTGGGGCAGGGGGCTTAACTAACTATGGCTACACCTTC. Encoded protein: CASSAGRGAGGLTNYGYTF.

This clone was detected a few times. The rearrangement uses TRBV29-1 and TRBJ1-1, with D unclear. In germline, CDR1 is SQVTM, CDR2 ANQGSEA. Deletions cut 6 bases from V and 7 bases from J, with 12 bases between. CDR3 length equals 11 residues. CDR3 sequence reads: CSVEILVEAFF. CDR3 nucleotides: TGCAGCGTCGAGATATTGGTTGAAGCTTTCTTT. The entire variable domain, with the rest obtained from reference TRBV29-1 and TRBJ1-1, is as follows: SAVISQKPSRDICQRGTSLTIQCQVDSQVTMMFWYRQQPGQSLTLIATANQGSEATYESGFVIDKFPISRPNLTFSTLTVSNMSPEDSSIYLCSVEILVEAFFGQGTRLTVV.

CDR3: CAIGGAGGGQETQYF. For the CDR3, the DNA is TGTGCCATCGGGGGAGCAGGGGGCGGGCAAGAGACCCAGTACTTC. The rearrangement uses TRBV10-3 and TRBJ2-5; 8 nucleotides match TRBD1. V dropped 8 bases and J dropped 2; count of bases not matched to a gene: 10. Per germline, CDR1 ENHRY and CDR2 SYGVKD. CDR3 length equals 15 residues.

The V call is TRBV7-2, the J call TRBJ1-5; the match to TRBD1 covers 11 bases. CDR3 length: 16 residues. Germline V gene sequence: CDR1 SGHTA, CDR2 FQGNSA. The V gene end was trimmed by 2 bases and the J gene end by 6 bases; junction bases not matched to a gene: 6. Here the CDR3 reads CASSLSGTGGSQPQHF. In DNA form, the CDR3 reads TGTGCCAGCAGCTTATCGGGGACAGGGGGGAGTCAGCCCCAGCATTTT.

In DNA form, the CDR3 reads TGTGCCTGGAGGGGGGGAACGGCCTACGAGCAGTACTTC. Translated, it gives CAWRGGTAYEQYF. This chain links TRBV30 with TRBJ2-7; maybe TRBD2 (6 bases). The length of the CDR3 is 13 residues. Trimming cost V 3 bases and J 2 bases, with 11 bases left between them. Germline CDR1 GTSNPN, CDR2 SVGIG (reference sequence).

The chain joins TRBV7-2 to TRBJ1-3; D is ambiguous. The CDR3 is 17 amino acids. The ends were cut back, 2 bases at V and 0 bases at J, with 14 bases in the middle. Germline lookup yields CDR1 SGHTA and CDR2 FQGNSA. The CDR3 region is CASSLYFSFLSGNTIYF. CDR3 nucleotide sequence: TGTGCCAGCAGCTTATACTTTTCCTTTCTCTCTGGAAACACCATATATTTT. The variable domain in full, completed from reference TRBV7-2 and TRBJ1-3, reads GAGVSQSPSNKVTEKGKDVELRCDPISGHTALYWYRQSLGQGLEFLIYFQGNSAPDKSGLPSDRFSAERTGGSVSTLTIQRTQQEDSAVYLCASSLYFSFLSGNTIYFGEGSWLTVV.

The chain links TRBV7-8 to TRBJ2-7; no clear D. Trimming took off 5 bases at V and 2 bases at J, with 4 bases between the two ends. The CDR3 spans 11 residues. Germline V gives CDR1 SGHVS, CDR2 FQNEAQ. CDR3 protein: CASSRTYEQYF. The CDR3, as DNA: TGTGCCAGCAGCCGTACCTACGAGCAGTACTTC.

The CDR3 DNA is TGTGCCAGCTCACCGGGACAGGGGGCGTTCGATGAGCAGTTCTTC. This encodes CASSPGQGAFDEQFF. The rearrangement links TRBV18 to TRBJ2-1; the match to TRBD1 covers 12 bases. The CDR3 has 15 residues. Germline V gene lookup returns CDR1 KGHSH and CDR2 LQKENI. Trimming at V came to 3 bases and at J to 8 bases, leaving 5 bases not matched to a gene.

This chain uses TRBV2 with TRBJ2-1, with 7 bases fitting TRBD2. The CDR3 is 17 amino acids. Germline V gives CDR1 SNHLY, CDR2 FYNNEI. V dropped 3 bases and J dropped 4; count of bases not matched to a gene: 12. The CDR3 DNA is TGTGCCAGCAGTGAGGGGTTAACGGGACTAATATACAATGAGCAGTTCTTC. It encodes CASSEGLTGLIYNEQFF.